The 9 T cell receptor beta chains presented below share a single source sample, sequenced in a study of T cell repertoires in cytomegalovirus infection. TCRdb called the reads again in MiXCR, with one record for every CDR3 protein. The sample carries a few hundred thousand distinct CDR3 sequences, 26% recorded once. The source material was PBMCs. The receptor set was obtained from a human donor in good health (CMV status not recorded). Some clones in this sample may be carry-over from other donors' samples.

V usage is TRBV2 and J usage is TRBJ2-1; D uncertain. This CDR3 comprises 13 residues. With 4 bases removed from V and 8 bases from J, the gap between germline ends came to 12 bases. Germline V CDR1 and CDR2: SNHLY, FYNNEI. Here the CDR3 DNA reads TGTGCCAGCAGTGGCGATAGATTGTATGAGCAGTTCTTC. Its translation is CASSGDRLYEQFF.

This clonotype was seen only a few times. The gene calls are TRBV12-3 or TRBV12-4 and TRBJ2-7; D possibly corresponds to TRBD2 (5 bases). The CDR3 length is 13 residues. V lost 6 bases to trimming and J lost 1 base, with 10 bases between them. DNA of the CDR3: TGTGCCAGCAGCCCCCGGGGATCCTACGAGCAGTACTTC. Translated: CASSPRGSYEQYF.

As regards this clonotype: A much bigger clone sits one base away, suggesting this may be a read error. The CDR3 DNA sequence: TGTGCCGGCAGCTTAGGGGCGGTAGACAAAGCTTTCTTT. Translation gives CAGSLGAVDKAFF. V and J are TRBV7-2 and TRBJ1-1; the D gene is possibly TRBD1 (5 bases). The V gene's germline CDR1 is SGHTA and CDR2 FQGNSA. CDR3 size: 13 residues.

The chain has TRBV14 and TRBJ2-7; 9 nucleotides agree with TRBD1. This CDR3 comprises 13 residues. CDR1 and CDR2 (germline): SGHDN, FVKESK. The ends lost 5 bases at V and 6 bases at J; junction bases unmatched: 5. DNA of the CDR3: TGTGCCAGCAGCGACCGGGACAGGGTCGAGCAGTACGTC. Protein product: CASSDRDRVEQYV.

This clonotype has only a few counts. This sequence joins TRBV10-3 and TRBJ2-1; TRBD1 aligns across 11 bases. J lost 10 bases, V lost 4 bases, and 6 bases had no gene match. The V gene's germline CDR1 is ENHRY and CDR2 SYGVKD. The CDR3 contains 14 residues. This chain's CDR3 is CAISGGQGEREQFF. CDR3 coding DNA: TGTGCCATCAGTGGGGGACAGGGGGAAAGAGAGCAGTTCTTC.

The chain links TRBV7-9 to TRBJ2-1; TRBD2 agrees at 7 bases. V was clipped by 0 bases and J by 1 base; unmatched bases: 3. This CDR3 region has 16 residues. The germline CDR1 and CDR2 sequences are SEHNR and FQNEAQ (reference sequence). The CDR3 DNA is TGTGCCAGCAGCTTAGCCCGCGGGGGATCCTACAATGAGCAGTTCTTC. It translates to CASSLARGGSYNEQFF.

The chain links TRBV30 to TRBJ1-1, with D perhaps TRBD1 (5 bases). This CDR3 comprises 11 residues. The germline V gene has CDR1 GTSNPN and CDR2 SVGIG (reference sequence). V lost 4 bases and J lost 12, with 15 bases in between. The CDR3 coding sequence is TGTGCCTGGAACGCGGGAGGGGTAACTTTCTTT. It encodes CAWNAGGVTFF.

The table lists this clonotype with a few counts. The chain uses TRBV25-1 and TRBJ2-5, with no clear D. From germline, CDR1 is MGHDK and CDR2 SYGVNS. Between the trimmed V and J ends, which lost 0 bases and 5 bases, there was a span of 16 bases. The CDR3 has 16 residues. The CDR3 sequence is CASSEYSSSLSETQYF. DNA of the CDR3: TGTGCCAGCAGTGAATATTCGTCTAGTCTCTCGGAGACCCAGTACTTC.

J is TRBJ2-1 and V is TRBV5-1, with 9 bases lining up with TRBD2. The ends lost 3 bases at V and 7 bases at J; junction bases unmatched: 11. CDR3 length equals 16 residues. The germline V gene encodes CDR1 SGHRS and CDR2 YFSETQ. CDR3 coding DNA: TGCGCCAGCAGCTCCCTGGCGGGAGGGCCGCGGAATGAGCAGTTCTTC. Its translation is CASSSLAGGPRNEQFF.